These 17 T cell receptor beta chains came from one sample sequenced in a study of memory CD4+ T cells and cytomegalovirus serostatus. Libraries were prepared by immunoSEQ multiplex PCR; TCRdb keeps only in-frame clonotypes and omits some of them. The profile shows fewer than 50,000 clones, around 80% of them singletons. Single viable CD3+CD4+CD8-CD45RO+ cells were sorted as the memory CD4+ T cells. Sequencing was carried out using memory CD4+ T cells from blood. The origin of the receptors is an adult in good health and CMV-seropositive.

This chain connects TRBV6-6 to TRBJ1-6; TRBD1 is a possible D gene (5 bases). The CDR3 sequence is 13 residues long. From germline, CDR1 is MNHNY and CDR2 SVGAGI (reference sequence). V dropped 4 bases and J dropped 5 bases, with 6 bases sitting between them. As DNA, the CDR3 is TGTGCCAGCAGTTTCAGGGATAATTCACCCCTCCACTTT. The encoded protein is CASSFRDNSPLHF.

On this clone: Other DNA variants within this sample encode the same CDR3. This chain connects TRBV19 to TRBJ1-3; D might be TRBD1 (6 bases). In germline, CDR1 is LNHDA, CDR2 SQIVND (reference sequence). There are 16 residues in the CDR3. V lost 6 bases and J lost 0, with 15 bases in between. The CDR3 bases are TGTGCCAGTAGCCCCGAGGACAGCTACTCTGGAAACACCATATATTTT. It is translated as CASSPEDSYSGNTIYF.

The rearrangement links TRBV23-1 to TRBJ1-1; possibly TRBD1 for D (6 bases). TRBV23-1 is flagged as an ORF with uncertain function. Trimming pared 4 bases from V and 5 bases from J, leaving 11 bases between. The CDR3 is 13 residues long. The CDR3 region has the DNA TGCGCCAGCAGTCCGGGGGGGCGAACTGAAGCTTTCTTT. It specifies CASSPGGRTEAFF.

Only a few counts were recorded for this clone. The rearrangement joins TRBV29-1 to TRBJ2-5; 7 bases map to TRBD2. The CDR3 extends over 14 amino acids. From germline, CDR1 is SQVTM and CDR2 ANQGSEA. J gave up 4 bases and V 7 bases, and 12 bases lay outside the gene matches. This CDR3 is CSASEAGVGETQYF. The CDR3 nucleotides read TGCAGCGCGTCGGAGGCGGGAGTAGGAGAGACCCAGTACTTC. Variable domain in full (rest from reference TRBV29-1 and TRBJ2-5): SAVISQKPSRDICQRGTSLTIQCQVDSQVTMMFWYRQQPGQSLTLIATANQGSEATYESGFVIDKFPISRPNLTFSTLTVSNMSPEDSSIYLCSASEAGVGETQYFGPGTRLLVL.

The chain links TRBV9 to TRBJ2-5, with D possibly TRBD2 on 5 matching bases. V was pared by 3 bases and J by 1 base, with 13 bases between. The CDR3 is 15 amino acids. Germline-derived CDR1 and CDR2 are SGDLS and YYNGEE. CDR3: CASSAEGGLQETQYF. The DNA for the CDR3 is TGTGCCAGCAGCGCCGAGGGCGGCCTCCAAGAGACCCAGTACTTC.

The V and J genes are TRBV19 and TRBJ1-1; D gene unclear. This CDR3 comprises 15 residues. CDR1 and CDR2 (germline): LNHDA, SQIVND (reference sequence). Trimming removed 7 bases from V and 0 bases from J, with 15 bases in between. The CDR3 nucleotides are TGTGCCAGTACCAAGGGCAGTCCCTTGAACACTGAAGCTTTCTTT. Translation gives CASTKGSPLNTEAFF.

The rearrangement links TRBV7-9 to TRBJ2-6; no definite D call. Germline values: CDR1 SEHNR, CDR2 FQNEAQ (reference sequence). This CDR3 region has 17 residues. Deletions cut 3 bases from V and 2 bases from J, with 14 bases between. The CDR3 sequence is CASSFNRPPAGANVLTF. For the CDR3, the DNA is TGTGCCAGCAGCTTCAACCGCCCCCCGGCTGGGGCCAACGTCCTGACTTTC.

On this clone itself: In the same sample, other DNA sequences code for this CDR3. The CDR3, as DNA: TGTGCCAGCAGCCAAGGTTCTAGCGGGGGGACAGATACGCAGTATTTT. This sequence encodes CASSQGSSGGTDTQYF. This chain links TRBV4-2 with TRBJ2-3; 11 nucleotides line up with TRBD2. Germline trimming cut 1 base from V and 3 bases from J; bases unmatched to any gene: 3. This CDR3 is 16 amino acids long. From germline, CDR1 is LGHNA and CDR2 YNFKEQ.

The chain employs TRBV9 and TRBJ2-1; 9 nucleotides line up with TRBD2. V lost 3 bases to trimming and J lost 0 bases; unmatched junction nucleotides: 10. The CDR3 covers 18 residues. Germline CDR1 is SGDLS and CDR2 is YYNGEE. In nucleotides, the CDR3 is TGTGCCAGCAGCGCCGGTTTTGGTAGCGGGAGCTCCTACAATGAGCAGTTCTTC. It specifies CASSAGFGSGSSYNEQFF.

The CDR3 nucleotides are TGTGCCAGCAGTCGGGTGGAAGAGACCCAGTACTTC. It yields the protein CASSRVEETQYF. This rearrangement joins TRBV2 to TRBJ2-5; D remains ambiguous. This CDR3 spans 12 amino acids. Trimming removed 5 bases from V and 3 bases from J, with 7 bases in between. Germline CDR1 and CDR2: SNHLY and FYNNEI.

The rearrangement joins TRBV4-2 to TRBJ2-1; the match to TRBD2 covers 12 bases. CDR3 length equals 19 residues. From germline, CDR1 is LGHNA and CDR2 YNFKEQ. V dropped 0 bases and J dropped 6; count of bases not matched to a gene: 12. The CDR3: CASSQDGLAGGVLGNEQFF. The CDR3 nucleotides read TGTGCCAGCAGCCAAGATGGCCTAGCGGGAGGGGTTCTGGGCAATGAGCAGTTCTTC.

V gene TRBV28 combines with J gene TRBJ2-7; tentatively, D is TRBD2 (6 bases). The V and J ends lost 3 bases and 3 bases respectively, with 6 bases between them. This CDR3 has 12 amino acids. Germline-derived CDR1 and CDR2 are MDHEN and SYDVKM. CDR3 sequence (DNA): TGTGCCAGCAGTTTGGGAGGCTACGAGCAGTACTTC. This sequence encodes CASSLGGYEQYF.

This chain uses TRBV27 with TRBJ1-5, with D perhaps matching TRBD1 (5 bases). This CDR3 has 13 amino acids. With 8 bases removed from V and 4 bases from J, the gap between germline ends came to 12 bases. Germline CDR1 and CDR2: MNHEY and SMNVEV (reference sequence). The CDR3, as DNA: TGTGCCAGCGCCAGGGAGCCGAATCAGCCCCAGCATTTT. This sequence encodes CASAREPNQPQHF.

The rearrangement uses TRBV28 and TRBJ1-4; the match to TRBD1 covers 9 bases. The V and J ends lost 6 bases and 8 bases, in that order; junction bases with no gene match: 16. Germline V lookup: CDR1 MDHEN, CDR2 SYDVKM. The CDR3 extends over 17 amino acids. CDR3 sequence (DNA): TGTGCCAGCAGCTCCGGGACAGGGAACGACCTACCAGAAAAACTGTTTTTT. Protein sequence: CASSSGTGNDLPEKLFF.

V and J are TRBV5-1 and TRBJ1-5; no definite D call. CDR1 SGHRS and CDR2 YFSETQ come from the germline V gene. The CDR3 runs 10 residues. Deletions cut 9 bases from V and 5 bases from J, with 6 bases between. The DNA for the CDR3 is TGCGCCACTTCGGATCAGCCCCAGCATTTT. It encodes CATSDQPQHF.

The CDR3 loop is CASSSGTGSSYEQYF. CDR3 DNA sequence: TGTGCCAGCAGCTCCGGGACAGGGAGCTCCTACGAGCAGTACTTC. The V call is TRBV5-5, the J call TRBJ2-7; 9 positions agree with TRBD1. The CDR3 runs 15 residues. The J segment lost 0 bases and the V segment lost 3 bases, leaving 4 bases of the junction unmatched. Germline loops: CDR1 SGHKS, CDR2 YYEKEE (reference sequence).

The gene calls are TRBV14 and TRBJ1-1; D gene uncertain. V was pared by 1 base and J by 9 bases, with 9 bases between. CDR1 SGHDN and CDR2 FVKESK come from the germline V gene. The CDR3 totals 12 residues. The CDR3 DNA reads as TGTGCCAGCAGCCAAGGGTACGGGCAAGCTTTCTTT. This encodes CASSQGYGQAFF.